By sample share, the clone carrying this T cell receptor (beta chain) is medium-sized. Its antigen is not identified. This sample is part of a study of shared clonotypes between healthy human individuals. The germline gives CDR1 MNHNS, CDR2 SASEGT. The CDR3 has 13 amino acids. The V end was cut by 6 bases, the J end by 11 bases, with 14 bases between. Study-level results: When compared with the clonotypes that were shared by all four sorted-subset donors, the non-shared clonotypes turned out to have lower generation probabilities.

Assay used: immunoSEQ multiplex PCR; TCRdb lists only in-frame clones, some missing. The table records about 320,000 clones, roughly 87% of them present only once. Study donors comprised healthy, HIV-negative adults devoid of recent acute infection or vaccination. Within Nashville, Tennessee resided all donors, each a Caucasian adult. CD8 memory merged CD45RO+ cells and CCR7-negative CD45RA+ TemRA cells into one population. This receptor was obtained from a man aged 18 to 35 in good health. Sequenced input: memory CD8+ T cells sorted from blood. Documented subset: CD45RO+ cells pooled with CCR7-negative TemRA cells. V and J are TRBV6-1 and TRBJ1-6; D gene uncertain. CDR3 residues: CASSLPGRAPLHF. The CDR3 DNA sequence: TGTGCCAGCAGCCTCCCGGGGAGAGCACCCCTCCACTTT.